This T cell receptor beta chain originates from a study of Graves' ophthalmopathy and Graves' hyperthyroidism. Overall study: Ahead of any treatment, peripheral blood was obtained at the initial diagnosis.

This CDR3 comprises 15 residues. Germline V gene sequence: CDR1 SGHRS, CDR2 YFSETQ. Trimming removed 5 bases at V and 4 bases at J, with 15 bases between. Patients with other autoimmune diseases, uncontrolled infections, pregnancy or lactation were excluded. PBMCs stemmed from 10 ml of fresh peripheral blood. This clonotype has at least ten counts. No antigen is known for it. Study-wide results and caveats: In separating ophthalmopathy from stable hyperthyroidism, a 13-signature model achieved about 90% sensitivity and around 80% specificity.

From RNA, the CDR3 regions of TCR beta chains were amplified and sequenced. In the first round, RT-PCR was carried out with HTBI primers, and a multiplex PCR formed the second round. TCRdb analysed the multiplex PCR reads with MiXCR anew, one entry per CDR3 protein. The sample yields about 200,000 distinct CDR3 sequences, under 30% seen once. This TCR came from a man between 45 and 60 years old with Graves' ophthalmopathy. Sample: peripheral blood. The rearrangement links TRBV5-1 to TRBJ2-2; tentatively, D is TRBD1 (6 bases). The CDR3: CASSLNRVPTGELFF. Written as DNA, the CDR3 is TGCGCCAGCAGTTTGAACAGGGTCCCCACCGGGGAGCTGTTTTTT.